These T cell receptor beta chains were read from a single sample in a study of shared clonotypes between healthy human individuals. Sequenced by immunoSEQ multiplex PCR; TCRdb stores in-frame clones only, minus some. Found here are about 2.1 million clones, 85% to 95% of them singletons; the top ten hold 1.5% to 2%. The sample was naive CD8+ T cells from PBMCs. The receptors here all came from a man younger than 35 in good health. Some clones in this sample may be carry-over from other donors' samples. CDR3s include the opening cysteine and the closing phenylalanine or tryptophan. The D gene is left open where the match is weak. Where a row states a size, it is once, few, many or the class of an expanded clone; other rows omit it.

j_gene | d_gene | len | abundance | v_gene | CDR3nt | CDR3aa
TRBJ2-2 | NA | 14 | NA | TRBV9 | TGTGCCAGCAGCGTAGCACTAAGTATGAGGGAGCTGTTTTTT | CASSVALSMRELFF
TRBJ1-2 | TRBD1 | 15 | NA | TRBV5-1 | TGCGCCAGCAGCTTGGCCTCAGGGGGTGGGCATGGCTACACCTTC | CASSLASGGGHGYTF
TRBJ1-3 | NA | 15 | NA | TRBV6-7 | TGTGCCAGCAGCCTAAAGGGGCAGGGGCGGAACACCATATATTTT | CASSLKGQGRNTIYF
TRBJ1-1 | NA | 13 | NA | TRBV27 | TGTGCCAGCAGTTTAACCGGGACAAGGGAAGCTTTCTTT | CASSLTGTREAFF
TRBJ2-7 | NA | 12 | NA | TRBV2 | TGTGCCAGCCGCTCAGCTTACGGCGAGCAGTACTTC | CASRSAYGEQYF
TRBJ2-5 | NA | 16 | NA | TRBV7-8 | TGTGCCAGCAGCTTAGTAGCCGAAACGGGGAAGGAGACCCAGTACTTC | CASSLVAETGKETQYF
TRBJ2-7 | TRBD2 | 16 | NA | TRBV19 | TGTGCCAGTAGTGTGGGACTAGCGGGATTGCACTACGAGCAGTACTTC | CASSVGLAGLHYEQYF
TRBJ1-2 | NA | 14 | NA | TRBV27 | TGTGCCAGCAGCCCGGGTAGGGCTAACTATGGCTACACCTTC | CASSPGRANYGYTF
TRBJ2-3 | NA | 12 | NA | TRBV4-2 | TGTGCCAGCAGCCGTGGTACAGATACGCAGTATTTT | CASSRGTDTQYF
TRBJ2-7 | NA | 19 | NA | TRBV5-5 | TGTGCCAGCAGCCCCGAGACCCGAGGGGGTACGGGAAGCTCCTACGAGCAGTACTTC | CASSPETRGGTGSSYEQYF
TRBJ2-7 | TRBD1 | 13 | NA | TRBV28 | TGTGCCAGCAGTGGGGACAGTCCCTACGAGCAGTACTTC | CASSGDSPYEQYF
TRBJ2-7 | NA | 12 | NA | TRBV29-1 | TGCAGCGTTGTAGGGCTGGAATACGAGCAGTACTTC | CSVVGLEYEQYF
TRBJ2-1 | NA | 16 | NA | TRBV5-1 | TGCGCCAGCAGCCAGGGTGACAGGATCCCCTACAATGAGCAGTTCTTC | CASSQGDRIPYNEQFF
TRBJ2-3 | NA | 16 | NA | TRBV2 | TGTGCCAGCAGTGAAGATCAGGCCACTAGCACAGATACGCAGTATTTT | CASSEDQATSTDTQYF
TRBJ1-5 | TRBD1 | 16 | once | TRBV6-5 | TGTGCCAGCAGTTCGACACAGGGGGTTTGGGATCAGCCCCAGCATTTT | CASSSTQGVWDQPQHF
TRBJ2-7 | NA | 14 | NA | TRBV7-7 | TGTGCCAGCAGCTTCGCGTGGGGATCCCCCGAGCAGTACTTC | CASSFAWGSPEQYF
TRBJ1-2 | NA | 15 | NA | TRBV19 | TGTGCCAGTAGTATCGGACAGATAGCTAACTATGGCTACACCTTC | CASSIGQIANYGYTF
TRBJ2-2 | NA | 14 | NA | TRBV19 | TGTGCCAGTAGCCCTAACGGGGGGCCCGGGGAGCTGTTTTTT | CASSPNGGPGELFF
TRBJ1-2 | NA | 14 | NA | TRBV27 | TGTGCCAGCTCCGAGGGGATGACTAACTATGGCTACACCTTC | CASSEGMTNYGYTF
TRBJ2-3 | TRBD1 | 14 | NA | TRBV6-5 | TGTGCCAGCGGCCAACAGGGGGGTGGGGATACGCAGTATTTT | CASGQQGGGDTQYF
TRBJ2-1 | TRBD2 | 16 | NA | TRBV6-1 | TGTGCCAGCAGTGCGGGACTAGCGGAACGGAACAATGAGCAGTTCTTC | CASSAGLAERNNEQFF
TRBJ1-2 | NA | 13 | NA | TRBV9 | TGTGCCAGCAGCGTAGTGACGACAGACGGCTACACCTTC | CASSVVTTDGYTF
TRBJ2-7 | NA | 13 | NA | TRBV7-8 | TGTGCCACGATGGCGGGAGCACAGGGGGAGCAGTACTTC | CATMAGAQGEQYF
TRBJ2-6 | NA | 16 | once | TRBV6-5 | TGTGCCAGCAGTTACTCCGGGGGCCCTGGGGCCAACGTCCTGACTTTC | CASSYSGGPGANVLTF
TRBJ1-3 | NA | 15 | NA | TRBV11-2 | TGTGCCAGCAGCGCCAACCGAAACTCTGGAAACACCATATATTTT | CASSANRNSGNTIYF
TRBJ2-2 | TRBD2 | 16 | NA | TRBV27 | TGTGCCAGCAGCCTCCTGGGACTAGACAGGACCGGGGAGCTGTTTTTT | CASSLLGLDRTGELFF
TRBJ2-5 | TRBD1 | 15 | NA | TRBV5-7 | TGTGCCAGCAGCCAAACGGACAGGGGACAAGAGACCCAGTACTTC | CASSQTDRGQETQYF
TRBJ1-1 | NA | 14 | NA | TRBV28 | TGTGCCAGCAGTTTAAGGGGCATGAACACTGAAGCTTTCTTT | CASSLRGMNTEAFF
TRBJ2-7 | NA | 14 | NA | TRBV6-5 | TGTGCCAGCAAGCCGGGACTGACCTCCTACGAGCAGTACTTC | CASKPGLTSYEQYF
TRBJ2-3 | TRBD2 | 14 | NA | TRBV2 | TGTGCCACTCTCGGGACTAGCGGCACAGATACGCAGTATTTT | CATLGTSGTDTQYF
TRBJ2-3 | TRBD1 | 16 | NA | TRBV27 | TGTGCCAGCAGTGCAAGGACAGGGGGCCCCGCGGATACGCAGTATTTT | CASSARTGGPADTQYF
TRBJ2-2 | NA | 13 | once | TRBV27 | TGTGCCCGCAGTTTAAGGGGGGGCGGGGAGCTGTTTTTT | CARSLRGGGELFF
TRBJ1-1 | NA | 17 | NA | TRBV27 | TGTGCCAGCAGTCCCCCCGGTTCGCCCTCTTTGGACACTGAAGCTTTCTTT | CASSPPGSPSLDTEAFF